A single sample gave rise to the 5 T cell receptor beta chains below, sequenced in a study of radiation and T cells in renal cell carcinoma. Produced via immunoSEQ multiplex PCR; TCRdb's table is partial and in-frame only. The sample lists roughly 120,000 clones; around 80% were seen once. Documented time point: baseline pretreatment blood. The treatment here: 15 Gy SBRT to primary tumor, nephrectomy 4 weeks later. The specimen comprised blood, sampled from a patient whose treatment included radiotherapy and nephrectomy. These receptors were collected from a woman aged 60-70 years with renal cell carcinoma.

The sample holds a few counts of this clone. The rearrangement links TRBV29-1 to TRBJ1-1; D unclear. CDR1 is SQVTM, CDR2 ANQGSEA, per germline. The V gene lost 4 bases and the J gene lost 1 base, with 10 bases spanning the gap. The CDR3 loop spans 13 amino acids. As DNA, the CDR3 is TGCAGCGTTGCCACTGGACGGAACACTGAAGCTTTCTTT. Translation: CSVATGRNTEAFF. The full variable domain, its missing parts supplied by reference TRBV29-1 and TRBJ1-1, is SAVISQKPSRDICQRGTSLTIQCQVDSQVTMMFWYRQQPGQSLTLIATANQGSEATYESGFVIDKFPISRPNLTFSTLTVSNMSPEDSSIYLCSVATGRNTEAFFGQGTRLTVV.

V is TRBV7-2 and J is TRBJ2-2, with D maybe TRBD2 (6 bases). Germline V gene sequence: CDR1 SGHTA, CDR2 FQGNSA. This CDR3 is 13 amino acids long. The V end lost 7 bases, the J end lost 6 bases, and 12 bases lay between the germline ends. CDR3 sequence (DNA): TGTGCCAGCAAGGCGGGATGGGCCGGGGAGCTGTTTTTT. This encodes CASKAGWAGELFF.

The chain couples TRBV6-5 to TRBJ1-2; TRBD1 is a possible D gene (6 bases). The germline V and J ends were trimmed by 0 bases and 4 bases, with 9 bases remaining between them. The V gene's germline CDR1 is MNHEY and CDR2 SVGAGI. The length of the CDR3 is 14 residues. CDR3 bases: TGTGCCAGCAGTTACTCATGGGGGCCCTATGGCTACACCTTC. Translated: CASSYSWGPYGYTF.

This clone came up a few times. The J gene is TRBJ1-3, the V gene TRBV2; a weak D match, TRBD1 (5 bases). This CDR3 comprises 13 residues. With 4 bases removed from V and 5 bases from J, the gap between germline ends came to 9 bases. Germline V gives CDR1 SNHLY, CDR2 FYNNEI. The CDR3 DNA follows: TGTGCCAGCAGTGGCGACAGCAGAAACACCATATATTTT. Encoded protein: CASSGDSRNTIYF.

The chain joins TRBV5-6 to TRBJ1-4, with unresolved D. V was shortened by 0 bases and J by 5 bases, with 5 bases between the two germline ends. CDR1 and CDR2 (germline): SGHDT, YYEEEE. The CDR3 spans 13 residues. The CDR3 spells CASSLVGNEKLFF. In DNA, the CDR3 is TGTGCCAGCAGCTTGGTTGGAAATGAAAAACTGTTTTTT.